The T cell receptor beta chain described here comes from a study of blood T cell repertoires in COVID-19. Overall study: The United States, Italy and Spain were the sources of the acute and convalescent COVID-19 samples.

The J segment lost 8 bases and the V segment lost 7 bases, leaving 10 bases of the junction unmatched. This CDR3 is 15 amino acids long. Looked up from germline, CDR1 is MNHEY and CDR2 is SMNVEV (reference sequence). Profiled with immunoSEQ multiplex PCR; TCRdb holds only in-frame clones, not every one. The table lists about 250,000 clones, about 85% of them singletons. Sequenced: PBMCs or T cells enriched from blood (not recorded which). The TCR originated in a woman aged 50 to 65 who had been exposed to COVID-19. The gene calls are TRBV27 and TRBJ1-6; TRBD1 matches at 8 bases. DNA of the CDR3: TGTGCCAGCAATACTGCGGGACAGGCCTATTCACCCCTCCACTTT. Translating it yields CASNTAGQAYSPLHF.